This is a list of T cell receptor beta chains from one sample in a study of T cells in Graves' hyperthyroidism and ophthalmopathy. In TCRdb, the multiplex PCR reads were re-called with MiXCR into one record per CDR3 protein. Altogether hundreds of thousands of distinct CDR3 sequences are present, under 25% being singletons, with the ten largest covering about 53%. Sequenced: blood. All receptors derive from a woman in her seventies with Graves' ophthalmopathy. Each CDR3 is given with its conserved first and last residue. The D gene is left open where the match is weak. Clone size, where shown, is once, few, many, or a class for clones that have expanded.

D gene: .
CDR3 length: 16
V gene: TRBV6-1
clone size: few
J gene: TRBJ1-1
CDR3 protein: CASTPRGGRVNTEAFF
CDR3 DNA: TGTGCCAGCACCCCTCGGGGGGGTAGGGTGAACACTGAAGCTTTCTTT

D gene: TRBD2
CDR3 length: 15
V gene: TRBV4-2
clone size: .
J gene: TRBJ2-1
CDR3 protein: CASSPLAAGSNEQFF
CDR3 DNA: TGTGCCAGCAGCCCACTAGCGGCAGGGTCCAATGAGCAGTTCTTC

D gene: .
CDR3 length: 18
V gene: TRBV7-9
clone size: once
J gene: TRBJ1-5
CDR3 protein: CASSEHFVWTDSNQPQRF
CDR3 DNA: TGTGCCAGCAGCGAACACTTCGTTTGGACAGATAGCAATCAGCCCCAGCGTTTT

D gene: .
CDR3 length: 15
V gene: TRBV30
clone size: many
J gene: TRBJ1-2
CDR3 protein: CAWKGYGWSHSGYTF
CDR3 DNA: TGTGCCTGGAAAGGATATGGTTGGTCCCATTCGGGCTACACCTTC

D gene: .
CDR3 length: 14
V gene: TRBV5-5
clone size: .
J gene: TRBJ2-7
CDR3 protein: CASSLTDISYEQYF
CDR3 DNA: TGTGCCAGCAGCTTGACGGACATATCCTACGAGCAGTACTTC

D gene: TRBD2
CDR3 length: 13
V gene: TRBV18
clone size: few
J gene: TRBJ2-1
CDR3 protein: CASSGTSDYEQFF
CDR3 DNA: TGTGCCAGCTCAGGAACTAGCGACTATGAGCAGTTCTTC

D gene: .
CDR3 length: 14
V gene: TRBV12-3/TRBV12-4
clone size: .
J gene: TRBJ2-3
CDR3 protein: CASSFLGVTDTQYF
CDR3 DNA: TGTGCCAGCAGTTTCCTGGGGGTGACAGATACGCAGTATTTT

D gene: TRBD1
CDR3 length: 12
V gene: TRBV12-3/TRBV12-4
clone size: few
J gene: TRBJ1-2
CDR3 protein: CASSVWTGLVTF
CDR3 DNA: TGTGCCAGCAGTGTTTGGACAGGGCTGGTCACCTTC

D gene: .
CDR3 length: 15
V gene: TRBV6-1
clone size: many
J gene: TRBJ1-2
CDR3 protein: CASSDPRQTNYGYTF
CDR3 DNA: TGTGCCAGCAGTGATCCAAGACAGACTAACTATGGCTACACCTTC

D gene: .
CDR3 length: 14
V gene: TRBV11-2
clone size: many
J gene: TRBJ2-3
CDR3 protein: CASSLDRATDTQYF
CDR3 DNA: TGTGCCAGCAGCTTAGACAGGGCCACAGATACGCAGTATTTT

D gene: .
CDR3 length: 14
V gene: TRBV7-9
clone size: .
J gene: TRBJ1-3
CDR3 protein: CASSLDRQGNTIYF
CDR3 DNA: TGTGCCAGCAGCTTAGATCGTCAGGGGAACACCATATATTTT

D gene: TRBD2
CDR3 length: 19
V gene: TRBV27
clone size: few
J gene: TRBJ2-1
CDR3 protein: CASSLNGASGRSSYNEQFF
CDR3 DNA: TGTGCCAGCAGTTTAAACGGCGCTAGCGGGAGGAGCTCCTACAATGAGCAGTTCTTC

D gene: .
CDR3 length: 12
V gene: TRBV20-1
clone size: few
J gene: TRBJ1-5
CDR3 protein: CSANRENQPQHF
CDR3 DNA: TGCAGTGCTAACAGGGAGAATCAGCCCCAGCATTTT

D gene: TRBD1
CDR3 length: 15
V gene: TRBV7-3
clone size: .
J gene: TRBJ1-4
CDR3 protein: CASSLQGGSGEKLFF
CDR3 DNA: TGTGCCAGCAGCTTACAAGGGGGCTCTGGGGAAAAACTGTTTTTT

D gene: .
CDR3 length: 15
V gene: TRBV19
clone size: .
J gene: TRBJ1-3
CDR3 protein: CATRQQPSSGNTIYF
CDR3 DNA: TGTGCCACCCGACAGCAACCCTCCTCTGGAAACACCATATATTTT

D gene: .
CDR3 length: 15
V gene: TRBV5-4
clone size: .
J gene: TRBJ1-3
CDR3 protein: CASSLFSRAGNTIYF
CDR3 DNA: TGTGCCAGCAGCTTGTTCTCCAGGGCCGGAAACACCATATATTTT

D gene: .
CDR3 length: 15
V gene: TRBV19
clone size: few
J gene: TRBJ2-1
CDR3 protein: CASSIRAESYNEQFF
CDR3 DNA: TGTGCCAGTAGTATAAGGGCCGAATCCTACAATGAGCAGTTCTTC

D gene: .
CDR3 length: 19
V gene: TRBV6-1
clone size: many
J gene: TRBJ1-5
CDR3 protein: CASRGGQIANPYSNQPQHF
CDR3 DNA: TGTGCCAGCAGGGGAGGACAGATTGCGAACCCGTATAGCAATCAGCCCCAGCATTTT

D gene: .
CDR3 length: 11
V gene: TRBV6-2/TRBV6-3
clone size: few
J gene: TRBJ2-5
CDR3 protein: CASSQALSQYF
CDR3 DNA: TGTGCCAGCAGTCAGGCACTTTCCCAGTACTTC

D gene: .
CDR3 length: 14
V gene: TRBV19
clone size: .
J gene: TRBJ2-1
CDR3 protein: CASTLGTPYNEQFF
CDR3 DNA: TGTGCCAGTACCCTAGGAACTCCCTACAATGAGCAGTTCTTC

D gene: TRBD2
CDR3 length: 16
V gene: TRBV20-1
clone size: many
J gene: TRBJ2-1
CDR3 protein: CSARTPSGRAENEQFF
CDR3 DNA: TGCAGTGCTAGAACTCCTAGCGGGAGGGCCGAGAATGAGCAGTTCTTC

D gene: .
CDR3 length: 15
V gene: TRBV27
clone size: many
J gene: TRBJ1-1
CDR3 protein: CASSIWTAVNTEAFF
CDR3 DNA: TGTGCCAGCAGTATTTGGACAGCTGTGAACACTGAAGCTTTCTTT

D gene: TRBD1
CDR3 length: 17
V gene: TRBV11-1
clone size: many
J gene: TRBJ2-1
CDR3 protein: CASSPPRDRGQNNEQFF
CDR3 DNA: TGTGCCAGCAGCCCGCCCCGGGACAGGGGGCAGAACAATGAGCAGTTCTTC

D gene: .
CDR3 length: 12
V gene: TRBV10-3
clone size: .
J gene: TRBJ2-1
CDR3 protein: CAISRRDNEQFF
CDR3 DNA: TGTGCCATCAGCCGGAGGGACAATGAGCAGTTCTTC

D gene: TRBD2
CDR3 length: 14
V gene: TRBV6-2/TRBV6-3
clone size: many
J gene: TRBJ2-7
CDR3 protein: CASTLTSGVYEQYF
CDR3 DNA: TGTGCCAGCACTTTGACTAGCGGAGTCTACGAGCAGTACTTC

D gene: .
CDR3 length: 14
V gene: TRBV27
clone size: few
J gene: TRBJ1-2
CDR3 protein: CASSFSGGLYGYTF
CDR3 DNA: TGTGCCAGCAGTTTTTCCGGGGGCCTCTATGGCTACACCTTC

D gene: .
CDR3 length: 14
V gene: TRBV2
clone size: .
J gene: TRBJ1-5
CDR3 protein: CASSMQNVGEPQHF
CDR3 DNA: TGTGCCAGCAGTATGCAGAATGTGGGAGAGCCCCAGCATTTT

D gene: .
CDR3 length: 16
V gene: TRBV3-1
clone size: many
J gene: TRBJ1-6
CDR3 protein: CASSRTSGYNNSPLHF
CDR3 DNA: TGTGCCAGCAGCCGGACATCAGGGTATAATAATTCACCCCTCCACTTT

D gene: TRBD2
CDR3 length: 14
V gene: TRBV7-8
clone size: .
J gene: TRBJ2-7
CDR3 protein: CASSYGLAGEEQYF
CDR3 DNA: TGTGCCAGCAGCTACGGACTAGCGGGAGAAGAGCAGTACTTC

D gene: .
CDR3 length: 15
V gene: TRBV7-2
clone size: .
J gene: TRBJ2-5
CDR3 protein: CASSLVRSPQETQYF
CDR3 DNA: TGTGCCAGCAGCTTAGTCCGGAGCCCTCAAGAGACCCAGTACTTC

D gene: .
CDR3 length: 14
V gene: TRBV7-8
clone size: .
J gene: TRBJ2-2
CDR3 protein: CASSLKRDTGELFF
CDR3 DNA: TGTGCCAGCAGCTTGAAGCGTGACACCGGGGAGCTGTTTTTT

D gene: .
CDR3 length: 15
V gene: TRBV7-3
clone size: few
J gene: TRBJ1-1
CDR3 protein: CASSLNSVMNTEAFF
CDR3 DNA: TGTGCCAGCAGCTTAAACTCAGTGATGAACACTGAAGCTTTCTTT

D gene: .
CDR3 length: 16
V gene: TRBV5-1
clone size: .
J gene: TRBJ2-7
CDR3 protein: CASSLAGGGFSYEQYF
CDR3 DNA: TGCGCCAGCAGCTTGGCTGGAGGGGGTTTCTCCTACGAGCAGTACTTC

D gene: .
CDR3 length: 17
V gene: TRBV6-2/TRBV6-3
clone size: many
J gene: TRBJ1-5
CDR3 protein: CASSYLPIGRVSQPQHF
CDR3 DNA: TGTGCCAGCAGTTACCTCCCTATTGGCAGAGTCAGTCAGCCCCAGCATTTT

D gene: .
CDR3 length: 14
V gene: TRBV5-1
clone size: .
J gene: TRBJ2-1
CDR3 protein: CASSLGPTAPEQFF
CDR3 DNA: TGCGCCAGCAGCTTGGGCCCCACGGCCCCTGAGCAGTTCTTC

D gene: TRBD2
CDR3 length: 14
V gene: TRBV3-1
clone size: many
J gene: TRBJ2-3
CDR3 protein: CASSQGTSGRTQYF
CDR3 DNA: TGTGCCAGCAGCCAGGGGACTAGCGGGCGTACGCAGTATTTT

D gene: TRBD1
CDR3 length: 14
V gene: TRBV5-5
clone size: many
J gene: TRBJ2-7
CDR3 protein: CASSLGQAAYEQYF
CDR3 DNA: TGTGCCAGCAGTCTAGGACAGGCCGCCTACGAGCAGTACTTC

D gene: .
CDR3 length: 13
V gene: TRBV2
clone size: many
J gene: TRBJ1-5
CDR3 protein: CASSGSGSVAQHF
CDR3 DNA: TGTGCCAGCAGTGGTTCGGGTTCGGTGGCCCAGCATTTT

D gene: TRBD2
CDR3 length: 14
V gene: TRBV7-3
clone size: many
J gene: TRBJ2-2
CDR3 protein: CASSRTSATGELFF
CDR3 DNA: TGTGCCAGCAGCCGGACTAGCGCAACCGGGGAGCTGTTTTTT

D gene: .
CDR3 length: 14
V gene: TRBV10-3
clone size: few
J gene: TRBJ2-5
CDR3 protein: CAISEPGQKETQYF
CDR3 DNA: TGTGCCATCAGTGAACCCGGACAGAAAGAGACCCAGTACTTC

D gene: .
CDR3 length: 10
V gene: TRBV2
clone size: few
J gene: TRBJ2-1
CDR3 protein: CASTEGEQFF
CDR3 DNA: TGTGCCAGTACTGAAGGTGAGCAGTTCTTC

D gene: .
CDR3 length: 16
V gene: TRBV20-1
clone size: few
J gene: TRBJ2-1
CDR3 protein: CSASIYGRFTHNEQFF
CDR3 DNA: TGCAGTGCTAGTATATATGGACGGTTCACACATAATGAGCAGTTCTTC

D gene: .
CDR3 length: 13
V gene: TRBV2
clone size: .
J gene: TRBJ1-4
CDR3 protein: CASIPTTNEKLFF
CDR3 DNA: TGTGCCAGCATCCCTACAACTAATGAAAAACTGTTTTTT

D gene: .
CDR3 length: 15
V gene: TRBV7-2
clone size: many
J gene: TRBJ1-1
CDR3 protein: CASSPSGGRYTEAFF
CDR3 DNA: TGTGCCAGCAGCCCCAGTGGAGGGAGGTACACTGAAGCTTTCTTT

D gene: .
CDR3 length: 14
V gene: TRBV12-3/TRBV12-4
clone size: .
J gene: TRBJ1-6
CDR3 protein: CASSLGQSHSPLHF
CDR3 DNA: TGTGCCAGCAGTTTAGGGCAGAGCCATTCACCCCTCCACTTT

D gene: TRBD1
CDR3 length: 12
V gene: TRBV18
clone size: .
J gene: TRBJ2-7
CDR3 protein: CATRDSPYEQYF
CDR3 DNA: TGTGCCACCCGGGACAGCCCCTACGAGCAGTACTTC

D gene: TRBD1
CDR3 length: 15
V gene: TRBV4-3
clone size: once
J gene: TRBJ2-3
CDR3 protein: CASSQQGASTDTQYF
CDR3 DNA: TGCGCCAGCAGCCAGCAGGGGGCAAGCACAGATACGCAGTATTTT

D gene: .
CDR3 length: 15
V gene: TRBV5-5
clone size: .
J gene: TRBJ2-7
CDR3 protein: CASSLGGTLTYEQYF
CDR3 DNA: TGTGCCAGCAGCTTGGGAGGGACCCTAACCTACGAGCAGTACTTC

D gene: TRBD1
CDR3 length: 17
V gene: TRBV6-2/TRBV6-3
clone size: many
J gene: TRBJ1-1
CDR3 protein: CASSPRGTGQKNTEAFF
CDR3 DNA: TGTGCCAGCAGCCCGAGGGGGACAGGGCAGAAGAACACTGAAGCTTTCTTT

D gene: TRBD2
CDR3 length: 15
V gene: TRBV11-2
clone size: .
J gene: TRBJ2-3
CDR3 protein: CASSRTGGTTDTQYF
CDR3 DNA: TGTGCCAGCAGCCGGACGGGGGGGACCACAGATACGCAGTATTTT

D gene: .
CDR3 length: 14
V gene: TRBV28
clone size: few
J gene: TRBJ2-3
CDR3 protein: CASSLTHSTDTQYF
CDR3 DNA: TGTGCCAGCAGTCTCACTCATAGCACAGATACGCAGTATTTT